This TCR beta chain appears in the sequencing data of a study of blood T cell repertoires in COVID-19 (dated by TCRdb to the early 2020s). Background on the whole study: Collaborator samples came from the United States, Italy and Spain and covered acute and convalescent phases of COVID-19. The material from the prospective study consisted of cDNA or gDNA derived from T cells, B-cell-depleted T cells, or PBMCs. The dataset comprised deeply sampled blood TCRbeta repertoires from subjects exposed to, actively infected with, or recovered from COVID-19. The repertoires were released in a freely available public database intended as a resource for research on the immune response to SARS-CoV-2. Samples came from the ongoing ImmuneRACE study (first 160 participants) plus 1,254 subjects from 6 global collaborators. The sample metadata nearly always contained a de-identified subject ID, COVID-19 status, age in years and sex. Where HLA class I and class II types were available, the types were taken from metadata supplied by the sample provider, not from assay-based typing.

Participants in the prospective study were aged 18 to 89 years, lived in about two dozen United States geographic areas, and enrolled through a virtual design. Cohort assignment in the prospective study relied on participant-reported clinical history from a screening survey and a study questionnaire. Recovered participants in ImmuneRACE Cohort 3 were defined as having two consecutive negative NP/OP PCR tests, clearance from a healthcare professional, or resolution of symptoms. Mobile phlebotomists in the prospective study collected whole blood, serum and a nasopharyngeal or oropharyngeal swab from every participant. Additional blood draws and questionnaires over an approximately 2-month period could optionally be provided by prospective study participants. Before DNA extraction, blood samples from the prospective study were shipped at room temperature or frozen. Here is what the overall study found, with its caveats: The amount of clinical and demographic metadata varied by source and participant and was provided uncurated.

As for this clone: Its cognate antigen has yet to be identified. No much larger clonotype is one base removed from it; base qualities were not supplied.

TCRbeta CDR3 regions were amplified from genomic DNA by means of the immunoSEQ Assay, a bias-controlled multiplex PCR. In the paper's pipeline: The number of nucleated cells in each sample was estimated from the amplification of reference gene primers within the assay. To quantify the absolute abundance of each unique TCRbeta CDR3 rearrangement, sequence reads were collapsed and filtered. For each sample, productive Simpson clonality was calculated as the square root of Simpson's diversity index over productive rearrangements. The table was pulled from immuneACCESS by TCRdb, which kept in-frame rearrangements only. Such tables lose some clones; where checked, under half of the loss comes from unresolved V genes, and the rest has no known cause. Clone size and the V and J calls come from that table; the DNA yielded D and trimming. Across this sample there are some 290,000 clones, with nearly 90% seen only once. The ten top clones hold over 8.5% of the sample.

The specimen sequenced was PBMCs or T cells enriched from blood (not recorded which). This TCR was sampled from a woman in her twenties or thirties who had recovered from COVID-19.

Here the CDR3 is given as CASGRGPENTIYF. The DNA is as follows: TGTGCCAGCGGGAGGGGGCCCGAAAACACCATATATTTT. Here the chain combines TRBV10-3 and TRBJ1-3; the junction holds 7 bases that match TRBD1. Compared with germline, V lacks 10 bases and J lacks 6 bases; bases without a gene match: 9. From cysteine to phenylalanine, the CDR3 is 13 amino acids long. Kept here is only the CDR3 DNA, which spans 39 bases and is read in frame from base 1. The CDR1 and CDR2 encoded by the germline V gene are ENHRY and SYGVKD.